Listed below are T cell receptor beta chains from one sample, sequenced in a study of T cell responses to AZD1222 COVID-19 vaccine. Clones were sequenced by immunoSEQ multiplex PCR, and TCRdb holds only the in-frame ones, with some missing. The repertoire holds nearly 110,000 clones, roughly 90% seen once, with approximately 5% in the top ten. The specimen was peripheral blood, collected on day 0 of AZD1222 vaccination. Every receptor here comes from an adult in good health. Both conserved end residues are part of each CDR3. D genes are given only for firm matches. A clone size is listed for some rows: how often the clone was seen (once, few, many), or a class if it is expanded.

-	TRBV28	-	TRBJ2-7	TGTGCCAGCAGTTCCGCCCCACGGACGCTAACCTACGAGCAGTACTTC	CASSSAPRTLTYEQYF
TRBD1	TRBV7-3	-	TRBJ1-2	TGTGCCAGCAGCTCTACCTCCGGGACAGCGGCTGGCTACACCTTC	CASSSTSGTAAGYTF
-	TRBV27	-	TRBJ1-1	TGTGCCAGCTTTACCTCTGGGGTGACTGAAGCTTTCTTT	CASFTSGVTEAFF
-	TRBV19	-	TRBJ1-2	TGTGCCAGTAGTATAGATCCTGCGGGTTATTATGGCTACACCTTC	CASSIDPAGYYGYTF
-	TRBV28	-	TRBJ1-1	TGTGCCAGCAGTGTCACGGGCCTGAACACTGAAGCTTTCTTT	CASSVTGLNTEAFF
TRBD2	TRBV7-9	-	TRBJ2-1	TGTGCCAGCAGCTCCCGACTAGCGGGCTCCTACAATGAGCAGTTCTTC	CASSSRLAGSYNEQFF
TRBD1	TRBV19	-	TRBJ2-1	TGTGCCAGTATCCTAGGACAGGGGACCTACAATGAGCAGTTCTTC	CASILGQGTYNEQFF
-	TRBV6-5	-	TRBJ1-1	TGTGCCAGCAGTTACTCCCCTCGGGGTATGAACACTGAAGCTTTCTTT	CASSYSPRGMNTEAFF
-	TRBV25-1	once	TRBJ1-5	TGTGCCAGCAGTGAACTGTCAGGAAATCAGCCCCAGCATTTT	CASSELSGNQPQHF
-	TRBV18	-	TRBJ1-3	TGTGCCAGCGGGCGAGGGCTTAGCTCTGGAAACACCATATATTTT	CASGRGLSSGNTIYF
TRBD2	TRBV9	-	TRBJ2-3	TGTGCCAGCAGCCCACCGGGAGGGGGTATGGTTACGCAGTATTTT	CASSPPGGGMVTQYF
-	TRBV23-1	-	TRBJ1-2	TGCGCCAGCACCCAAAAAAGGGTCCGGGACCAACACACCTTC	CASTQKRVRDQHTF
-	TRBV28	once	TRBJ1-6	TGTGCCAGCAGCCTACAGGGAATCTACGCTTCACCCCTCCACTTT	CASSLQGIYASPLHF
TRBD2	TRBV6-5	-	TRBJ2-1	TGTGCCAGCAGGAGTAGCGGGAGGGTCAATGAGCAGTTCTTC	CASRSSGRVNEQFF
-	TRBV9	-	TRBJ2-1	TGTGCCAGCAGCGTAGTGGGGGGTTCCTACAATGAGCAGTTCTTC	CASSVVGGSYNEQFF
-	TRBV6-5	few	TRBJ2-1	TGTGCCAGCAGCCCCGCGTGGAGCTCCTACAATGAGCAGTTCTTC	CASSPAWSSYNEQFF
-	TRBV5-4	-	TRBJ1-2	TGTGCCAGCAGCTTGGTAACAGGCGACTATGGCTACACCTTC	CASSLVTGDYGYTF
TRBD1	TRBV5-1	-	TRBJ2-7	TGCGCCAGCAGCCCGACAGGGGAGAGCTCCTACGAGCAGTACTTC	CASSPTGESSYEQYF
-	TRBV7-8	-	TRBJ2-7	TGTGCCAGCAGCCCTATGCGTCACGAGCAGTACTTC	CASSPMRHEQYF
TRBD2	TRBV9	-	TRBJ2-2	TGTGCCAGCAGCCCTCCGGGACTAGCGGACACCGGGGAGCTGTTTTTT	CASSPPGLADTGELFF
-	TRBV10-2	once	TRBJ1-6	TGCGCCAGCGTTCCAGGGGAGGGTTCACCCCTCCACTTT	CASVPGEGSPLHF
-	TRBV9	-	TRBJ1-1	TGTGCCAGCAGCGTGACAGGCAGCATCATGAACACTGAAGCTTTCTTT	CASSVTGSIMNTEAFF
TRBD2	TRBV3-1/TRBV3-2	-	TRBJ2-3	TGTGCCAGCAGCCCTAATGCGGGAGCGGGGGGTGATACGCAGTATTTT	CASSPNAGAGGDTQYF
-	TRBV7-2	-	TRBJ2-1	TGTGCCAGCAGCCTCCGTCTCCATGAGCAGTTCTTC	CASSLRLHEQFF
-	TRBV19	-	TRBJ2-7	TGTGCCAGTAGTATAAGAAGGGGGACCTACGAGCAGTACTTC	CASSIRRGTYEQYF
TRBD1	TRBV25-1	-	TRBJ2-7	TGTGCCAGCGGCGACAGGGGTGGCGAGCAGTACTTC	CASGDRGGEQYF
-	TRBV18	-	TRBJ1-1	TGTGCCAGCTCACCCCAAGGCACTGAAGCTTTCTTT	CASSPQGTEAFF
TRBD1	TRBV6-2/TRBV6-3	-	TRBJ1-1	TGTGCCAGCAGTACCACCGGGACAGGTTCAGGAGCTTTCTTT	CASSTTGTGSGAFF
-	TRBV11-1	-	TRBJ1-1	TGTGCCAGCAGCTTAGCGGGGGCCGATACTGAAGCTTTCTTT	CASSLAGADTEAFF
-	TRBV28	-	TRBJ1-5	TGTGCCAGCAATCAGCCCCAGCATTTT	CASNQPQHF
-	TRBV9	-	TRBJ2-1	TGTGCCAGCAGCGCCCCCTCTGGAGAGGGATACAATGAGCAGTTCTTC	CASSAPSGEGYNEQFF
-	TRBV29-1	-	TRBJ1-1	TGCAGCGTTGAATATGGGCACACTGAAGCTTTCTTT	CSVEYGHTEAFF
-	TRBV19	-	TRBJ2-2	TGTGCCAGTAGTATGGGTCTCGGCAGGACCGGGGAGCTGTTTTTT	CASSMGLGRTGELFF
-	TRBV4-1	-	TRBJ1-1	TGCGCCAGCAGCCAAGATCTCGTGACACCTTACACTGAAGCTTTCTTT	CASSQDLVTPYTEAFF
-	TRBV5-1	-	TRBJ1-1	TGCGCCAGCAGCTTGGGAGGGCAGGGCGAAGAAGCTTTCTTT	CASSLGGQGEEAFF
-	TRBV7-9	-	TRBJ2-5	TGTGCCAGCAGCTTAGCCCTCTCAAGGGGGACCCAGTACTTC	CASSLALSRGTQYF
TRBD2	TRBV5-6	-	TRBJ2-1	TGTGCCAGCAGCTACGGGACTAGCGGGACTCTTTACAATGAGCAGTTCTTC	CASSYGTSGTLYNEQFF
TRBD1	TRBV10-3	once	TRBJ1-2	TGTGCCATCAGTGATCCGGGGGGACAGGGTGGAGATGGCTACACCTTC	CAISDPGGQGGDGYTF
-	TRBV9	-	TRBJ1-2	TGTGCCAGCAGCGTATCCGTAAGTTCAGTCGGCTATGGCTACACCTTC	CASSVSVSSVGYGYTF
TRBD1	TRBV4-1	-	TRBJ1-5	TGCGCCAGCAGCCAGACCGGGACAGGGGTGCAGCCCCAGCATTTT	CASSQTGTGVQPQHF
TRBD1	TRBV5-4	-	TRBJ2-7	TGTGCCAGCAGCGGGAGGACAGGGCCTGGCGAGCAGTACTTC	CASSGRTGPGEQYF
-	TRBV10-1	-	TRBJ2-1	TGCGCCAGCAGTAGCCCCGGGACCCCCAATAATGAGCAGTTCTTC	CASSSPGTPNNEQFF
-	TRBV11-2	-	TRBJ2-5	TGTGCCAGCAGCTTAGAAGTGGGCGTGGAGACCCAGTACTTC	CASSLEVGVETQYF
-	TRBV2	-	TRBJ1-2	TGTGCCAGCAGCAGGGACGCGGTTGGGTATGGCTACACCTTC	CASSRDAVGYGYTF
-	TRBV7-8	-	TRBJ1-1	TGTGCCAGCAGCTTCTACCGAACTGACTCGGGAAGGACTTTCTTT	CASSFYRTDSGRTFF
-	TRBV9	-	TRBJ2-2	TGTGCCAGCAGCGTAGGTCTTCCAGACGAGAACACCGGGGAGCTGTTTTTT	CASSVGLPDENTGELFF
-	TRBV7-2	-	TRBJ1-2	TGTGCCAGCAGCTTAGTTTTAGGACAAAACACGGGTGGCTACACCTTC	CASSLVLGQNTGGYTF
TRBD1	TRBV6-5	once	TRBJ1-3	TGTGCCAGCAGCCTCCCAGGGGGCTCTGGAAACACCATATATTTT	CASSLPGGSGNTIYF
-	TRBV4-1	-	TRBJ2-2	TGCGCCAGCAGCCAGGGACACTCGAACACCGGGGAGCTGTTTTTT	CASSQGHSNTGELFF
TRBD1	TRBV29-1	-	TRBJ2-7	TGCAGCGCTGGTTCCTATAGGACAGGGGTAGACGAGCAGTACTTC	CSAGSYRTGVDEQYF
-	TRBV6-1	-	TRBJ1-2	TGTGCCAGCAGTGAAATAACAGGGCAGGGCTACACCTTC	CASSEITGQGYTF